These 17 T cell receptor beta chains came from one sample sequenced in a study of shared clonotypes between healthy human individuals. The data were produced by immunoSEQ multiplex PCR, yet TCRdb's version contains in-frame clones alone and is incomplete. The sample holds roughly 700,000 clones, about 74% seen once. Sequencing used memory CD4+ T cells sorted from blood. Subset indicated: CD45RA-negative fraction. These receptors all stem from a young woman in good health.

The V gene is TRBV5-1, the J gene TRBJ1-5, with TRBD1 as a possible D gene (5 bases). Germline CDR1 and CDR2: SGHRS and YFSETQ. V lost 4 bases and J lost 5, with 10 bases in between. This CDR3 region has 13 residues. This CDR3 reads CASSTQGDQPQHF. The CDR3 nucleotides are TGCGCCAGCAGCACGCAAGGGGATCAGCCCCAGCATTTT.

The chain joins TRBV4-1 to TRBJ2-5; 10 nucleotides match TRBD2. After removal of 0 bases from V and 2 bases from J, the junction contained 12 bases not matched to a gene. CDR3 length: 19 amino acids. Looked up from germline, CDR1 is MGHRA and CDR2 is YSYEKL. The chain's CDR3 is CASSQELLAGDLWQETQYF. CDR3 nucleotide sequence: TGCGCCAGCAGCCAAGAGTTGCTAGCGGGAGATCTGTGGCAAGAGACCCAGTACTTC.

The chain uses TRBV7-9 and TRBJ2-1; D is undetermined. The CDR3 is made up of 14 amino acids. Trimming stripped 3 bases from V and 4 bases from J, with 10 bases between. Germline CDR1 SEHNR, CDR2 FQNEAQ (reference sequence). The CDR3 spells CASSFSDTYNEQFF. For the CDR3, the DNA is TGTGCCAGCAGCTTTAGTGACACTTACAATGAGCAGTTCTTC.

The V gene is TRBV27, the J gene TRBJ1-1, with 7 bases aligning to TRBD1. Germline V CDR1 and CDR2: MNHEY, SMNVEV (reference sequence). CDR3 length: 11 residues. The J segment lost 11 bases and the V segment lost 6 bases, leaving 6 bases of the junction unmatched. CDR3 DNA: TGTGCCAGCAGACAGACAGGGAGGGCTTTCTTT. This codes for CASRQTGRAFF.

This clone was seen just once. The gene calls are TRBV28 and TRBJ2-1, with 7 bases fitting TRBD2. The CDR3 is 19 amino acids. The germline gives CDR1 MDHEN, CDR2 SYDVKM. The trim removed 2 bases at V and 4 bases at J, leaving 17 bases unmatched. The DNA of the CDR3 is TGTGCCAGCAGTTTAGGGAGGTTGGTGGGAGGGCCCTCTTACAATGAGCAGTTCTTC. Residues: CASSLGRLVGGPSYNEQFF.

This chain connects TRBV19 to TRBJ2-3, with 11 bases lining up with TRBD2. Germline V CDR1 and CDR2: LNHDA, SQIVND (reference sequence). With V trimmed by 4 bases and J by 4 bases, 13 bases remained unmatched. This CDR3 is 18 amino acids long. The chain's CDR3 is CASSRSVAGGPKADTQYF. CDR3 in DNA: TGTGCCAGTAGTAGGAGTGTAGCGGGAGGGCCTAAGGCAGATACGCAGTATTTT.

The chain joins TRBV10-3 to TRBJ2-7, with 7 bases matching TRBD1. The length of the CDR3 is 12 residues. Germline V lookup: CDR1 ENHRY, CDR2 SYGVKD. V shed 3 bases and J 5 bases; nucleotides not matched to a gene: 1. The CDR3 protein is CAISDDRDEQYF. CDR3 nucleotide sequence: TGTGCCATCAGTGACGACAGGGACGAGCAGTACTTC.

The chain joins TRBV30 to TRBJ2-7, with 15 bases lining up with TRBD2. V shed 0 bases, J shed 3 bases, and the junction held 9 bases outside the gene matches. CDR3 size: 18 residues. CDR1 and CDR2 (germline): GTSNPN, SVGIG (reference sequence). The CDR3 reads CAWSVQPGLAGGNYEQYF. As DNA, the CDR3 is TGTGCCTGGAGTGTACAACCGGGACTAGCGGGAGGAAACTACGAGCAGTACTTC.

The chain employs TRBV19 and TRBJ2-2; 8 positions match TRBD2. The CDR3 covers 17 residues. Germline CDR1 is LNHDA and CDR2 is SQIVND (reference sequence). Trimming took 6 bases from V and 7 from J; bases not matched to a gene: 16. The CDR3 DNA reads as TGTGCCAGTAGACACCGTGGGAGCGGGAGAGAGATCGGGGAGCTGTTTTTT. Amino acids: CASRHRGSGREIGELFF.

The chain is built from TRBV5-6 and TRBJ2-7; D is possibly TRBD1 (6 bases). The V end lost 0 bases, the J end lost 3 bases, and 10 bases lay between the germline ends. The germline CDR1 and CDR2 sequences are SGHDT and YYEEEE. The CDR3 runs 14 residues. The CDR3 protein is CASSLGDTDYEQYF. DNA for the CDR3: TGTGCCAGCAGCTTGGGGGACACAGACTACGAGCAGTACTTC.

This sequence joins TRBV7-9 and TRBJ1-5; D not certain. The V gene's germline CDR1 is SEHNR and CDR2 FQNEAQ (reference sequence). This CDR3 region has 14 residues. The ends were cut back, 1 base at V and 3 bases at J, with 7 bases in the middle. In DNA, the CDR3 is TGTGCCAGCAGCTTAGGTTTCGACAATCAGCCCCAGCATTTT. This sequence encodes CASSLGFDNQPQHF.

The chain links TRBV5-1 to TRBJ2-7; TRBD1 matches at 8 bases. The germline V gene has CDR1 SGHRS and CDR2 YFSETQ. This CDR3 region has 13 residues. The ends lost 6 bases at V and 9 bases at J; junction bases unmatched: 11. CDR3: CASTRTGTSVQYF. In DNA, the CDR3 is TGCGCCAGCACCCGGACAGGGACATCGGTGCAGTACTTC.

This sequence joins TRBV11-2 and TRBJ1-2, with 8 bases matching TRBD1. Germline trimming cut 2 bases from V and 4 bases from J; bases unmatched to any gene: 6. The CDR3 has 15 residues. The germline gives CDR1 SGHAT, CDR2 FQNNGV. The CDR3 protein is CASSLRTGYSYGYTF. CDR3 bases: TGTGCCAGCAGCTTAAGGACAGGGTACAGCTATGGCTACACCTTC.

V is TRBV7-9 and J is TRBJ2-5; possibly TRBD1 or TRBD2 for D (5 bases each). The CDR3 contains 15 residues. Germline CDR1 is SEHNR and CDR2 is FQNEAQ (reference sequence). Trimming pared 3 bases from V and 4 bases from J, leaving 15 bases between. CDR3 DNA: TGTGCCAGCAGCTTGGGGACGGATGTCCGAGAGACCCAGTACTTC. Translated: CASSLGTDVRETQYF.

This clone has just a few counts. V and J are TRBV5-6 and TRBJ2-7; D not certain. Per germline, CDR1 SGHDT and CDR2 YYEEEE. V lost 1 base, J lost 5 bases, and 4 bases lay in between. The CDR3 consists of 11 residues. The CDR3 is CASSLQNEQYF. The CDR3 DNA reads TGTGCCAGCAGCTTGCAAAACGAGCAGTACTTC.

V gene TRBV13 combines with J gene TRBJ2-2; the match to TRBD2 covers 7 bases. The CDR3 has 16 residues. Germline V gives CDR1 PRHDT, CDR2 FYEKMQ (reference sequence). J lost 1 base, V lost 4 bases, and 6 bases had no gene match. CDR3 loop: CASSYTGTKNTGELFF. The CDR3 DNA sequence: TGTGCCAGCAGCTATACCGGGACTAAGAACACCGGGGAGCTGTTTTTT.

The CDR3 region is CASSVVEEQFF. CDR3 DNA: TGTGCCAGCAGCGTAGTGGAAGAGCAGTTCTTC. The chain is built from TRBV9 and TRBJ2-1; no definite D call. Germline V lookup: CDR1 SGDLS, CDR2 YYNGEE. Trimming stripped 0 bases from V and 10 bases from J, with 5 bases between. CDR3 length: 11 residues.